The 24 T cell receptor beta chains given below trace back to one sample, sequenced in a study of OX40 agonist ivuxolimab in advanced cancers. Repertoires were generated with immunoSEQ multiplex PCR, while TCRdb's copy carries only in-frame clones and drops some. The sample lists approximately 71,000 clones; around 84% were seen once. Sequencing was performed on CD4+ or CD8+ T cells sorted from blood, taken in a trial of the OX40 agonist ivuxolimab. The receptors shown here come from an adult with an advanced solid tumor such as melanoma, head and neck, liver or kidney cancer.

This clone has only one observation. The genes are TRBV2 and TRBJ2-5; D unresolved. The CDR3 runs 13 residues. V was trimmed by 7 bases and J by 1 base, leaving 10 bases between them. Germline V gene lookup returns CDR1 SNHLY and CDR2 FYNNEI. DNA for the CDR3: TGTGCCAGCAATTTTGGCCTCCAAGAGACCCAGTACTTC. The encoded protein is CASNFGLQETQYF.

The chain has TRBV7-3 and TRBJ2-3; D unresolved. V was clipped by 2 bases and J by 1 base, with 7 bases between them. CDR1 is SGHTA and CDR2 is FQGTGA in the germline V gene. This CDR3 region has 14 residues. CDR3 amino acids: CASSLGPGTDTQYF. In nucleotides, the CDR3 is TGTGCCAGCAGCTTAGGGCCGGGCACAGATACGCAGTATTTT.

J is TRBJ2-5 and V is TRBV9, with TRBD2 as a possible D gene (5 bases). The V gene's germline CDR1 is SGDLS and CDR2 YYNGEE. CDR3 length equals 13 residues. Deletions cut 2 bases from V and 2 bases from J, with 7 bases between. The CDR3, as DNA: TGTGCCAGCAGCGTCTCGGGGCAAGAGACCCAGTACTTC. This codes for CASSVSGQETQYF.

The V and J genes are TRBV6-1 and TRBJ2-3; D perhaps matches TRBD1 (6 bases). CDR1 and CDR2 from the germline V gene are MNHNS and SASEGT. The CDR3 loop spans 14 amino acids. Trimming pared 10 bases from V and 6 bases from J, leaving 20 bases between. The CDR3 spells CANSLGRGRDTQYF. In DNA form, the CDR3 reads TGTGCCAACTCCCTGGGCAGGGGCAGGGATACGCAGTATTTT.

The CDR3 region is CASTDPTGGDTQYF. For the CDR3, the DNA is TGTGCCAGCACCGACCCGACGGGAGGGGATACGCAGTATTTT. The J gene is TRBJ2-3, the V gene TRBV5-4; 8 bases are a match to TRBD2. The CDR3 is made up of 14 amino acids. After removal of 6 bases from V and 6 bases from J, the junction contained 9 bases not matched to a gene. Germline CDR1 SGHNT, CDR2 YYREEE (reference sequence). The full variable domain, in which reference TRBV5-4 and TRBJ2-3 provide the parts outside the CDR3, is ETGVTQSPTHLIKTRGQQVTLRCSSQSGHNTVSWYQQALGQGPQFIFQYYREEENGRGNFPPRFSGLQFPNYSSELNVNALELDDSALYLCASTDPTGGDTQYFGPGTRLTVL.

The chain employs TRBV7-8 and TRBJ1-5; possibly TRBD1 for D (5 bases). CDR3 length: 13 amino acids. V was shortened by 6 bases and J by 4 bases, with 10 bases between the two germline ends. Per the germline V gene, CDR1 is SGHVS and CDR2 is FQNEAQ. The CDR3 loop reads CASSRDLNQPQHF. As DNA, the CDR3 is TGTGCCAGCAGTCGGGACCTAAATCAGCCCCAGCATTTT.

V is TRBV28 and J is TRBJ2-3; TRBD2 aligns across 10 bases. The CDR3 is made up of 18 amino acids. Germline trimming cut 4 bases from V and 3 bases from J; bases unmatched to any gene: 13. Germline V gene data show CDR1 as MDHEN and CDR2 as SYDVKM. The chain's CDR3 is CASSSPSGRAPGTDTQYF. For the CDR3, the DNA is TGTGCCAGCAGTTCCCCTAGCGGGAGAGCCCCAGGGACAGATACGCAGTATTTT.

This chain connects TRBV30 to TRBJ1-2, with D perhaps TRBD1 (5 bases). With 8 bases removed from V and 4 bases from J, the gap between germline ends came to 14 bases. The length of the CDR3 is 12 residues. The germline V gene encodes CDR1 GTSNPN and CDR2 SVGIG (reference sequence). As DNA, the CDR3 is TGTGCCGGCAGGGATACCCGCTATGGCTACACCTTC. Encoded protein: CAGRDTRYGYTF.

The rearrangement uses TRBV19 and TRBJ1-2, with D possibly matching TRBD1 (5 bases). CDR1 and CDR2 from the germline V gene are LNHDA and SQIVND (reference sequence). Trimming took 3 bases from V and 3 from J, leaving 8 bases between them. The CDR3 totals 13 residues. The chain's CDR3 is CASSMQGHYGYTF. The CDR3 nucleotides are TGTGCCAGTAGTATGCAGGGACACTATGGCTACACCTTC.

The CDR3 DNA reads TGTGCCAGCAGTTTACCCGGCGGCGGAACCTACGAGCAGTACTTC. It yields the protein CASSLPGGGTYEQYF. The chain uses TRBV28 and TRBJ2-7, with D uncertain. The CDR3 has 15 amino acids. Trimming pared 2 bases from V and 2 bases from J, leaving 13 bases between. CDR1 and CDR2 from the germline V gene are MDHEN and SYDVKM.

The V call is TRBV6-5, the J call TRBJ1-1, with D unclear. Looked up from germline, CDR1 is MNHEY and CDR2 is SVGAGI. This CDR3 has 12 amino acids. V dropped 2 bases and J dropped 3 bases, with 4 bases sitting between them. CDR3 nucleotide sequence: TGTGCCAGCAGTTACGGGGACACTGAAGCTTTCTTT. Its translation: CASSYGDTEAFF.

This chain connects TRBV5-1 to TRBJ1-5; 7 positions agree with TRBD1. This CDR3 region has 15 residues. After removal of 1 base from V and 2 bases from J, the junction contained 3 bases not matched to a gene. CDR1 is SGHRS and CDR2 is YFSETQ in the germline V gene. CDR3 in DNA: TGCGCCAGCAGCTTGTCAGGGGGAGGCAATCAGCCCCAGCATTTT. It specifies CASSLSGGGNQPQHF.

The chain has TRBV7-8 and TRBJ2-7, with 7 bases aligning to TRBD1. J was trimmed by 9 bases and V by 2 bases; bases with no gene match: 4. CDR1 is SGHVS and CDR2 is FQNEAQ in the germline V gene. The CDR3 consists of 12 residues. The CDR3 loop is CASSLRGGRQYF. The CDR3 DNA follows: TGTGCCAGCAGCTTACGAGGGGGCCGGCAGTACTTC.

This CDR3 reads CASSQDASGQGGGNEQFF. The CDR3, as DNA: TGTGCCAGCAGCCAAGATGCCTCAGGACAGGGGGGGGGCAATGAGCAGTTCTTC. The V call is TRBV4-2, the J call TRBJ2-1, with TRBD1 matching 10 bases. Germline V gene lookup returns CDR1 LGHNA and CDR2 YNFKEQ. CDR3 length equals 18 residues. V shed 0 bases and J 6 bases; nucleotides not matched to a gene: 11.

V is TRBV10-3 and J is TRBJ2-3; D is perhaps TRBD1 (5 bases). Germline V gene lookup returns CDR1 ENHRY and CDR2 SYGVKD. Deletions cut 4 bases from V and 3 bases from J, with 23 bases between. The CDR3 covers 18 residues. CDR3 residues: CAISGKGGTGRGTDTQYF. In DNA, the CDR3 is TGTGCCATCAGTGGCAAGGGTGGAACAGGCCGTGGGACAGATACGCAGTATTTT.

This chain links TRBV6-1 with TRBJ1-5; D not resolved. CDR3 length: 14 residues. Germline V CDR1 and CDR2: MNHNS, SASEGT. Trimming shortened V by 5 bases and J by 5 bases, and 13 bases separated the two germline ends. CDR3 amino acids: CASSWKTVYQPQHF. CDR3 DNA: TGTGCCAGCAGTTGGAAGACGGTATATCAGCCCCAGCATTTT.

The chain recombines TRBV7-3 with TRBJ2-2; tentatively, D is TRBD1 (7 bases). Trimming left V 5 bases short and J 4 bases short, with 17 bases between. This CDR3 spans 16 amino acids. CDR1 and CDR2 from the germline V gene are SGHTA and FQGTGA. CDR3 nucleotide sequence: TGTGCCAGCAGCCCACAGGGGCGAGCGGGCACCGGGGAGCTGTTTTTT. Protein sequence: CASSPQGRAGTGELFF.

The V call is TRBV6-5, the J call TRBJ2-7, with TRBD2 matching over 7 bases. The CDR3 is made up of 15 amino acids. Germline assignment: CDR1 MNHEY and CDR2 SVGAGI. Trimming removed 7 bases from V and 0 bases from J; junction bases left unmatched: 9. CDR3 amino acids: CASTDPRGDSYEQYF. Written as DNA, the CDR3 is TGTGCCAGCACCGACCCACGGGGGGACTCCTACGAGCAGTACTTC.

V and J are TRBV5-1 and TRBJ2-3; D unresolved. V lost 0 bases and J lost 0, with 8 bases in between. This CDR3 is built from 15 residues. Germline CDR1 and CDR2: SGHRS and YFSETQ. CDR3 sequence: CASSLVDRSTDTQYF. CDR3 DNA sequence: TGCGCCAGCAGCTTGGTGGACCGTAGCACAGATACGCAGTATTTT.

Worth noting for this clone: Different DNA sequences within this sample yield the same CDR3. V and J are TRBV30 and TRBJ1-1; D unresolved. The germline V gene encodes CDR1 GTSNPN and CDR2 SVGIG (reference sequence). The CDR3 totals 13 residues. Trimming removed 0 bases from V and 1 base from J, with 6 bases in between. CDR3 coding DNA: TGTGCCTGGAGTGTACGAGGGAACACTGAAGCTTTCTTT. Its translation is CAWSVRGNTEAFF.

CDR3 coding DNA: TGCAGCGTCCTGACAGGGGACGGAAACACCATATATTTT. Amino acids: CSVLTGDGNTIYF. The V gene is TRBV29-1, the J gene TRBJ1-3; 8 bases line up with TRBD1. CDR1 is SQVTM and CDR2 is ANQGSEA in the germline V gene. This CDR3 region has 13 residues. Trimming cost V 6 bases and J 4 bases; bases outside gene matches: 5.

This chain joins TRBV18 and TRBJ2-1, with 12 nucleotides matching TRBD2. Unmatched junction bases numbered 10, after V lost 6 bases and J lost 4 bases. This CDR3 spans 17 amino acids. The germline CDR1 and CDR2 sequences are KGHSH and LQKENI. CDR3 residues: CASSRGLAGLGYNEQFF. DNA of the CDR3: TGTGCCAGCTCTCGCGGACTAGCGGGGCTGGGGTACAATGAGCAGTTCTTC.

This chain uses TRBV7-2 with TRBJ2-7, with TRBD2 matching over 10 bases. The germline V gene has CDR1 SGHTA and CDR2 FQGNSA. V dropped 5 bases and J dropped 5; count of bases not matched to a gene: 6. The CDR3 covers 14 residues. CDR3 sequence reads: CASSGGLAIDEQYF. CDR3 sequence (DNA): TGTGCCAGCAGCGGGGGACTAGCGATTGACGAGCAGTACTTC.

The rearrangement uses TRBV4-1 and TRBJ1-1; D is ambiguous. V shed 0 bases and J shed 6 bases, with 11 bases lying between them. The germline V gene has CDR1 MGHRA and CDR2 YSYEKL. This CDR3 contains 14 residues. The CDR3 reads CASSQDLASPEAFF. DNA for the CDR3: TGCGCCAGCAGCCAAGATTTAGCTAGCCCTGAAGCTTTCTTT.